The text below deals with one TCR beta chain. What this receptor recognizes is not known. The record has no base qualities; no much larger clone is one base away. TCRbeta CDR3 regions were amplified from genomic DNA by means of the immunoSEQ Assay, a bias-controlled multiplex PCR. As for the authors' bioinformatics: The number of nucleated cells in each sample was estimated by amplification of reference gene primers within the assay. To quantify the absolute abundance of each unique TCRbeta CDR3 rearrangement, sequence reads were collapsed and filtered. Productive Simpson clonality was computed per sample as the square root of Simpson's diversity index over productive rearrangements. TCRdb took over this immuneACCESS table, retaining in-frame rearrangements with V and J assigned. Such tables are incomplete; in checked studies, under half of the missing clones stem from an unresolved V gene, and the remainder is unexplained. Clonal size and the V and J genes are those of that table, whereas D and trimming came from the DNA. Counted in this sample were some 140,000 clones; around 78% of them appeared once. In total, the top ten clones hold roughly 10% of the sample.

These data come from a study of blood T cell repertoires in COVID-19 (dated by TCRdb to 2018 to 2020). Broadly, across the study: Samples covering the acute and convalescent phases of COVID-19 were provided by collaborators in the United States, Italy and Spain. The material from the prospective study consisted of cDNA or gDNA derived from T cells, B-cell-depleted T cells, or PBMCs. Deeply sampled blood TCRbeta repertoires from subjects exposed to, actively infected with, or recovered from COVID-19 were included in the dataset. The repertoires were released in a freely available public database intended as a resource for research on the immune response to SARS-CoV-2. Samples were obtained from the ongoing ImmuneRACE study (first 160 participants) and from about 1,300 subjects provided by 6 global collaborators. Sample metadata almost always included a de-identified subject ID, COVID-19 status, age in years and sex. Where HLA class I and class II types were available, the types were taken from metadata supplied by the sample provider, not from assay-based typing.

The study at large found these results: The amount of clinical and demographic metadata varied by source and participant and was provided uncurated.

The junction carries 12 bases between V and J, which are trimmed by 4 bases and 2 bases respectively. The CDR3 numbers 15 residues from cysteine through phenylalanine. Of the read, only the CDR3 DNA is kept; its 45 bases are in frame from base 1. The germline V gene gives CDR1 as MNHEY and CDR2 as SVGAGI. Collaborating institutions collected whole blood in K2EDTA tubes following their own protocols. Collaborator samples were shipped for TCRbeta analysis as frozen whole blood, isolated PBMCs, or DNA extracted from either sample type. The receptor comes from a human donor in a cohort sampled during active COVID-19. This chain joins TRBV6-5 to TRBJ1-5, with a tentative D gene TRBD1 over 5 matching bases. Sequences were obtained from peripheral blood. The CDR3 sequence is CASSLAREGNQPQHF. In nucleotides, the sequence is TGTGCCAGCAGTTTAGCCAGGGAAGGCAATCAGCCCCAGCATTTT.